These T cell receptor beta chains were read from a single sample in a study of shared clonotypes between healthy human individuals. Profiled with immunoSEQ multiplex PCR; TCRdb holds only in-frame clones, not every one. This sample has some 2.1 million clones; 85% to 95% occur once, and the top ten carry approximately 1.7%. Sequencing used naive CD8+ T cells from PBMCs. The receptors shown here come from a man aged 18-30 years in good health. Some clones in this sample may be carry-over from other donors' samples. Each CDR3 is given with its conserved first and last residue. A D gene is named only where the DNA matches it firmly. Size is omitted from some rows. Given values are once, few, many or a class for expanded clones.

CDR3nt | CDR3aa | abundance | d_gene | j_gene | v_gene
TGTGCCAGCACCTCTCTCCGGGAGGGGAACACTGAAGCTTTCTTT | CASTSLREGNTEAFF | . | . | TRBJ1-1 | TRBV28
TGTGCCAGCAGCCAACGGGACTTCTTGGGACTAGCGGACCGTGAGCAGTTCTTC | CASSQRDFLGLADREQFF | . | TRBD2 | TRBJ2-1 | TRBV14
TGTGCCAGTAGTCTTCTTTCGGGGGGAACTGAAGCTTTCTTT | CASSLLSGGTEAFF | . | . | TRBJ1-1 | TRBV19
TGCTGTTGCAGGTCGCCGTATGGCTACACCTTC | CCCRSPYGYTF | few | . | TRBJ1-2 | TRBV29-1
TGTGCCATCAAACCCCCTATAGTCGGGGGGATATCTGGGGCCAACGTCCTGACTTTC | CAIKPPIVGGISGANVLTF | . | TRBD2 | TRBJ2-6 | TRBV10-3
TGCGCCAGCAGCCCCGGGAGGGACGAGCAGTACTTC | CASSPGRDEQYF | once | TRBD2 | TRBJ2-7 | TRBV5-1
TGTGCCAGCAGCCCCGGACTAGCCAACCTTAACATTCAGTACTTC | CASSPGLANLNIQYF | . | TRBD2 | TRBJ2-4 | TRBV9
TGTGCCAGCAGCCCAGGACTCCCCAATGAGCAGTTCTTC | CASSPGLPNEQFF | . | . | TRBJ2-1 | TRBV7-9
TGTGCCAGCAGTTTTAGTGGACTAGCGGGAGTGGACACAGATACGCAGTATTTT | CASSFSGLAGVDTDTQYF | . | TRBD2 | TRBJ2-3 | TRBV28
TGCGCCAGCAGCCAGGACGGAACCTACGAGCAGTACTTC | CASSQDGTYEQYF | . | . | TRBJ2-7 | TRBV5-1
TGCGCCAGCAGCCAGAGACAGGGCTTTGAAGCTTTCTTT | CASSQRQGFEAFF | . | TRBD1 | TRBJ1-1 | TRBV4-1
TGCGCCAGCAGCCACCCGACAGGGCGTTTCACTGAAGCTTTCTTT | CASSHPTGRFTEAFF | . | TRBD1 | TRBJ1-1 | TRBV4-3
TGTGCCAGCTCGGACGAGGGTTACGAGCAGTACTTC | CASSDEGYEQYF | . | . | TRBJ2-7 | TRBV28
TGTGCCAGCAGCTTACCCTCTATCACCGGGGAGCTGTTTTTT | CASSLPSITGELFF | . | . | TRBJ2-2 | TRBV7-9
TGTGCCAGTAGTCAACTAGCGGGGCTAGGGGAGACCCAGTACTTC | CASSQLAGLGETQYF | . | TRBD2 | TRBJ2-5 | TRBV19
TGTGCCAGCAGCTTAGTGGCCTCCTACGAGCAGTACTTC | CASSLVASYEQYF | . | . | TRBJ2-7 | TRBV11-2
TGTGCCAGCAGTTTATGGGCCAGGAAGAACACCGGGGAGCTGTTTTTT | CASSLWARKNTGELFF | . | . | TRBJ2-2 | TRBV28
TGTGCCAGCAGCAACGGACGGCGGCAGAGCAATCAGCCCCAGCATTTT | CASSNGRRQSNQPQHF | . | . | TRBJ1-5 | TRBV28